A selection of T cell receptor beta chains follows, all from one sample in a study of OX40 agonist ivuxolimab in advanced cancers. TCRdb's table, derived via immunoSEQ multiplex PCR, lists solely in-frame clones and lacks some. The data hold 75,000 to 100,000 clones, with 80% to 90% observed a single time. This specimen was CD4+ or CD8+ T cells sorted from blood, taken in a trial of the OX40 agonist ivuxolimab. These receptors all come from an adult with an advanced solid tumor such as melanoma, head and neck, liver or kidney cancer. The CDR3 runs from the conserved cysteine through the conserved F or W. The D gene is left open where the match is weak. Part of the rows lack a size; the others show once, few, many or a class for expanded clones.

CDR3 DNA,CDR3 protein,V gene,D gene,clone size,J gene
TGTGCCAGCTCACCTTCGTCGGCTGGAGAGACCCAGTACTTC,CASSPSSAGETQYF,TRBV18,-,-,TRBJ2-5
TGTGCCAGCAGCTTTGGCTCCTACGAGCAGTACTTC,CASSFGSYEQYF,TRBV7-9,-,many,TRBJ2-7
TGTGCCAGCAGCGCGAGTGGGGGATCTTTCACGAGGACCCAGTACTTC,CASSASGGSFTRTQYF,TRBV5-4,-,once,TRBJ2-5
TGTGCCAGCACCCTAGGGAGGGGCCGAGGCACCGGGGAGCTGTTTTTT,CASTLGRGRGTGELFF,TRBV7-6,TRBD2,-,TRBJ2-2
TGTGCCAGCAGTTACGGGGGCAGGGCTTCTAGCTACGAGCAGTACTTC,CASSYGGRASSYEQYF,TRBV6-5,-,-,TRBJ2-7
TGTGCCAGCAATTTGGGCGGGGGGGCAGGAGATACGCAGTATTTT,CASNLGGGAGDTQYF,TRBV28,TRBD2,-,TRBJ2-3
TGTGCCAGCAGTTTCTGGCAGGGGTACGGCTACACCTTC,CASSFWQGYGYTF,TRBV27,-,-,TRBJ1-2
TGTGCCAGCAGTTTAGCGGGAGGGCCCAAAAACATTCAGTACTTC,CASSLAGGPKNIQYF,TRBV28,TRBD2,-,TRBJ2-4
TGTGCCAGCAGAGAAGCAGGGTTTTTTGGCACTGAAGCTTTCTTT,CASREAGFFGTEAFF,TRBV2,-,-,TRBJ1-1
TGTGCCAGCAGCTCAGGCAGCACCGGGGAGCTGTTTTTT,CASSSGSTGELFF,TRBV7-8,-,-,TRBJ2-2